Listed below are T cell receptor beta chains from one sample, sequenced in a study of T cell responses to AZD1222 COVID-19 vaccine. Profiled with immunoSEQ multiplex PCR; TCRdb holds only in-frame clones, not every one. The sample has tens of thousands of clones; about 90% are singletons. Sequencing was performed on peripheral blood, taken on day 0 of MenACWY control vaccination. These receptors all stem from an adult in good health. Each CDR3 is given with its conserved first and last residue. The D gene is left open where the match is weak. Clone size is not always given. Where it is, it says once, few, many or a class for expanded clones.

clone size: -
D gene: -
J gene: TRBJ1-5
CDR3 length: 13
V gene: TRBV7-2
CDR3 protein: CASSFDQGQPQHF
CDR3 DNA: TGTGCCAGCAGCTTTGACCAGGGCCAGCCCCAGCATTTT

clone size: -
D gene: -
J gene: TRBJ2-1
CDR3 length: 17
V gene: TRBV7-9
CDR3 protein: CASSYPDLRGTHNEQFF
CDR3 DNA: TGTGCCAGCAGCTACCCGGACCTTCGGGGGACACACAATGAGCAGTTCTTC

clone size: -
D gene: TRBD2
J gene: TRBJ2-3
CDR3 length: 13
V gene: TRBV4-1
CDR3 protein: CASSEREGPTQYF
CDR3 DNA: TGCGCCAGCAGTGAGCGGGAGGGCCCAACGCAGTATTTT

clone size: -
D gene: -
J gene: TRBJ2-2
CDR3 length: 14
V gene: TRBV24-1
CDR3 protein: CATSEGAVTGELFF
CDR3 DNA: TGTGCCACCAGTGAGGGAGCGGTCACCGGGGAGCTGTTTTTT

clone size: -
D gene: -
J gene: TRBJ1-1
CDR3 length: 15
V gene: TRBV5-1
CDR3 protein: CASSLRPGQGTEAFF
CDR3 DNA: TGCGCCAGCAGCTTGAGACCGGGACAAGGTACTGAAGCTTTCTTT

clone size: -
D gene: -
J gene: TRBJ1-5
CDR3 length: 13
V gene: TRBV6-1
CDR3 protein: CASSEAGNQPQHF
CDR3 DNA: TGTGCCAGCAGTGAAGCGGGGAATCAGCCCCAGCATTTT

clone size: -
D gene: -
J gene: TRBJ1-2
CDR3 length: 14
V gene: TRBV5-4
CDR3 protein: CASSLEYGSYGYTF
CDR3 DNA: TGTGCCAGCAGTTTGGAGTACGGCTCCTATGGCTACACCTTC

clone size: once
D gene: -
J gene: TRBJ2-5
CDR3 length: 11
V gene: TRBV3-1/TRBV3-2
CDR3 protein: CASSQEETQYF
CDR3 DNA: TGTGCCAGCAGCCAAGAAGAGACCCAGTACTTC

clone size: -
D gene: TRBD2
J gene: TRBJ2-7
CDR3 length: 15
V gene: TRBV4-1
CDR3 protein: CASSQVPSGRFEQYF
CDR3 DNA: TGCGCCAGCAGCCAAGTCCCTAGCGGGAGGTTTGAGCAGTACTTC

clone size: -
D gene: -
J gene: TRBJ1-2
CDR3 length: 13
V gene: TRBV18
CDR3 protein: CASSPWALYGYTF
CDR3 DNA: TGTGCCAGCTCACCGTGGGCGCTCTATGGCTACACCTTC

clone size: -
D gene: -
J gene: TRBJ1-1
CDR3 length: 12
V gene: TRBV28
CDR3 protein: CASSHRATEAFF
CDR3 DNA: TGTGCCAGCAGCCACAGGGCCACTGAAGCTTTCTTT

clone size: -
D gene: -
J gene: TRBJ1-5
CDR3 length: 13
V gene: TRBV6-5
CDR3 protein: CASSYVKGQPQHF
CDR3 DNA: TGTGCCAGCAGTTACGTTAAGGGTCAGCCCCAGCATTTT

clone size: -
D gene: TRBD2
J gene: TRBJ2-1
CDR3 length: 15
V gene: TRBV2
CDR3 protein: CASSETSGSFNEQFF
CDR3 DNA: TGTGCCAGCAGCGAGACTAGCGGGAGCTTTAATGAGCAGTTCTTC

clone size: -
D gene: TRBD1
J gene: TRBJ1-5
CDR3 length: 13
V gene: TRBV12-3/TRBV12-4
CDR3 protein: CATRQGSNQPQHF
CDR3 DNA: TGTGCCACGCGACAGGGCTCCAATCAGCCCCAGCATTTT

clone size: -
D gene: TRBD2
J gene: TRBJ2-3
CDR3 length: 14
V gene: TRBV6-5
CDR3 protein: CASTEGGRVDTQYF
CDR3 DNA: TGTGCCAGCACCGAAGGAGGGAGGGTAGATACGCAGTATTTT

clone size: -
D gene: -
J gene: TRBJ1-5
CDR3 length: 13
V gene: TRBV19
CDR3 protein: CASSMDGNQPQHF
CDR3 DNA: TGTGCCAGTAGTATGGATGGGAATCAGCCCCAGCATTTT

clone size: -
D gene: TRBD2
J gene: TRBJ2-1
CDR3 length: 15
V gene: TRBV28
CDR3 protein: CASSPTGGSYNEQFF
CDR3 DNA: TGTGCCAGCAGCCCCACGGGGGGCTCCTACAATGAGCAGTTCTTC

clone size: -
D gene: -
J gene: TRBJ1-4
CDR3 length: 13
V gene: TRBV12-3/TRBV12-4
CDR3 protein: CASTSPATEKLFF
CDR3 DNA: TGTGCCAGCACTTCTCCGGCGACCGAAAAACTGTTTTTT

clone size: few
D gene: -
J gene: TRBJ2-7
CDR3 length: 12
V gene: TRBV25-1
CDR3 protein: CASRDLSYEQYF
CDR3 DNA: TGTGCCAGCAGGGATTTATCCTACGAGCAGTACTTC

clone size: -
D gene: -
J gene: TRBJ2-2
CDR3 length: 14
V gene: TRBV5-1
CDR3 protein: CASSLAGEVGELFF
CDR3 DNA: TGCGCCAGCAGCTTGGCCGGGGAGGTCGGGGAGCTGTTTTTT

clone size: -
D gene: TRBD1
J gene: TRBJ2-7
CDR3 length: 18
V gene: TRBV11-2
CDR3 protein: CASSPIRGGQGSSYEQYF
CDR3 DNA: TGTGCCAGCAGCCCGATTAGGGGGGGACAGGGGAGTTCCTACGAGCAGTACTTC

clone size: -
D gene: -
J gene: TRBJ2-7
CDR3 length: 12
V gene: TRBV28
CDR3 protein: CASSSGSYEQYF
CDR3 DNA: TGTGCCAGCAGTTCCGGGTCCTACGAGCAGTACTTC

clone size: -
D gene: -
J gene: TRBJ2-1
CDR3 length: 14
V gene: TRBV3-1/TRBV3-2
CDR3 protein: CASSQGGTYNEQFF
CDR3 DNA: TGTGCCAGCAGCCAAGGTGGAACCTACAATGAGCAGTTCTTC

clone size: -
D gene: -
J gene: TRBJ1-1
CDR3 length: 12
V gene: TRBV30
CDR3 protein: CAWTGGFTEAFF
CDR3 DNA: TGTGCCTGGACAGGAGGATTTACCGAAGCTTTCTTT

clone size: -
D gene: -
J gene: TRBJ1-5
CDR3 length: 13
V gene: TRBV18
CDR3 protein: CARAFGLNQPQHF
CDR3 DNA: TGTGCCAGAGCCTTTGGGTTAAATCAGCCCCAGCATTTT

clone size: once
D gene: -
J gene: TRBJ1-5
CDR3 length: 15
V gene: TRBV30
CDR3 protein: CAWSVGVAGNQPQHF
CDR3 DNA: TGTGCCTGGAGTGTAGGGGTGGCAGGGAATCAGCCCCAGCATTTT

clone size: once
D gene: -
J gene: TRBJ2-5
CDR3 length: 15
V gene: TRBV12-5
CDR3 protein: CASGLYNAVGETQYF
CDR3 DNA: TGTGCTAGTGGTTTGTATAATGCTGTCGGAGAGACCCAGTACTTC

clone size: -
D gene: -
J gene: TRBJ2-7
CDR3 length: 14
V gene: TRBV19
CDR3 protein: CASRDGAGAYEQYF
CDR3 DNA: TGTGCCAGTAGGGATGGGGCAGGGGCCTACGAGCAGTACTTC

clone size: -
D gene: -
J gene: TRBJ1-2
CDR3 length: 13
V gene: TRBV11-1
CDR3 protein: CASSPWGIDGYTF
CDR3 DNA: TGTGCCAGCAGCCCCTGGGGGATCGATGGCTACACCTTC

clone size: once
D gene: -
J gene: TRBJ1-1
CDR3 length: 18
V gene: TRBV14
CDR3 protein: CASSQEGGLTFGNTEAFF
CDR3 DNA: TGTGCCAGCAGCCAAGAAGGAGGCCTGACCTTCGGAAACACTGAAGCTTTCTTT

clone size: once
D gene: -
J gene: TRBJ1-2
CDR3 length: 18
V gene: TRBV5-1
CDR3 protein: CASSLTPPPGTDLYGYTF
CDR3 DNA: TGCGCCAGCAGCTTAACCCCACCCCCGGGGACCGACCTCTATGGCTACACCTTC

clone size: -
D gene: TRBD1
J gene: TRBJ1-1
CDR3 length: 13
V gene: TRBV6-5
CDR3 protein: CASRARGDTEAFF
CDR3 DNA: TGTGCCAGCAGGGCCAGGGGGGACACTGAAGCTTTCTTT

clone size: -
D gene: -
J gene: TRBJ2-3
CDR3 length: 18
V gene: TRBV7-8
CDR3 protein: CASSLPFLQGSSPDTQYF
CDR3 DNA: TGTGCCAGCAGCCTACCCTTTCTCCAGGGAAGTAGTCCAGATACGCAGTATTTT

clone size: -
D gene: TRBD2
J gene: TRBJ2-1
CDR3 length: 16
V gene: TRBV27
CDR3 protein: CASSFGAGGGRYEQFF
CDR3 DNA: TGTGCCAGCAGTTTTGGGGCGGGAGGAGGCAGGTATGAGCAGTTCTTC